These T cell receptor beta chains were read from a single sample in a study of Ad26.COV2.S vaccination and SARS-CoV-2 variants. The protocol was immunoSEQ multiplex PCR, while the TCRdb copy is restricted to in-frame clones and leaves out a portion. The sample includes approximately 300,000 clones, 85% of them seen just once. Sequenced here: peripheral blood, sampled in a trial of Ad26.COV2.S vaccine versus placebo. The receptor set was obtained from a person between 18 and 65 years old who received the Ad26.COV2.S COVID-19 vaccine or a placebo. CDR3s include the opening cysteine and the closing phenylalanine or tryptophan. D genes are given only for firm matches. Size tells how often a clone was seen (once, few, many) or the class of an expanded clone, and some rows leave it out.

CDR3 DNA: TGTGCCAGCAGCCACCGGGACATTGAGCAGTTCTTC
CDR3 protein: CASSHRDIEQFF
V gene: TRBV11-2
J gene: TRBJ2-1
D gene: .
clone size: .

CDR3 DNA: TGTGCCAGTAAATCTACAAGGGGGGCGGAAAGAACCGGGGAGCTGTTTTTT
CDR3 protein: CASKSTRGAERTGELFF
V gene: TRBV19
J gene: TRBJ2-2
D gene: .
clone size: once

CDR3 DNA: TGCAGTCCCTATAATGAAAAACTGTTTTTT
CDR3 protein: CSPYNEKLFF
V gene: TRBV20-1
J gene: TRBJ1-4
D gene: .
clone size: .

CDR3 DNA: TGCGCCAGCAGCGTGTCGGGACAGGGGGCGTTTGGGGCCAACGTCCTGACTTTC
CDR3 protein: CASSVSGQGAFGANVLTF
V gene: TRBV5-1
J gene: TRBJ2-6
D gene: TRBD1
clone size: .

CDR3 DNA: TGCGCCAGCACCTGGGGGACAGGGAGCTACAATGAGCAGTTCTTC
CDR3 protein: CASTWGTGSYNEQFF
V gene: TRBV5-1
J gene: TRBJ2-1
D gene: TRBD1
clone size: .

CDR3 DNA: TGTGCCAGCAGTTCGACAGAGCCCCGCCCGAACACTGAAGCTTTCTTT
CDR3 protein: CASSSTEPRPNTEAFF
V gene: TRBV6-5
J gene: TRBJ1-1
D gene: .
clone size: .

CDR3 DNA: TGTGCCAGCAGACCCTACAGGGGCGGCTATGGCTACACCTTC
CDR3 protein: CASRPYRGGYGYTF
V gene: TRBV7-9
J gene: TRBJ1-2
D gene: TRBD1
clone size: .

CDR3 DNA: TGCAGCGTTGCACAGGGCCCAGACACTGAAGCTTTCTTT
CDR3 protein: CSVAQGPDTEAFF
V gene: TRBV29-1
J gene: TRBJ1-1
D gene: .
clone size: once

CDR3 DNA: TGCGCCAGCGTAGCGGGGGCAAGCACAGATACGCAGTATTTT
CDR3 protein: CASVAGASTDTQYF
V gene: TRBV5-1
J gene: TRBJ2-3
D gene: TRBD2
clone size: .

CDR3 DNA: TGTGCCAGCAGCTTGGGTCAGGTGGTTTCTGGAAACACCATATATTTT
CDR3 protein: CASSLGQVVSGNTIYF
V gene: TRBV5-5
J gene: TRBJ1-3
D gene: .
clone size: .

CDR3 DNA: TGTGCCAGCAGCCCCGAATTGACAGGGGGCGCGAAGCCCCAGCATTTT
CDR3 protein: CASSPELTGGAKPQHF
V gene: TRBV5-5
J gene: TRBJ1-5
D gene: TRBD1
clone size: few

CDR3 DNA: TGTGCCAGCAGCCGACGCTTGGGGGAGCAGTACTTC
CDR3 protein: CASSRRLGEQYF
V gene: TRBV6-5
J gene: TRBJ2-7
D gene: .
clone size: .

CDR3 DNA: TGTGCCAGCAGCTTTCCGGGACAGGGCACAGATACGCAGTATTTT
CDR3 protein: CASSFPGQGTDTQYF
V gene: TRBV7-9
J gene: TRBJ2-3
D gene: TRBD1
clone size: .

CDR3 DNA: TGTGCCAGCAGCTCGCGGGACCTCAAAACCGGGGAGCTGTTTTTT
CDR3 protein: CASSSRDLKTGELFF
V gene: TRBV7-9
J gene: TRBJ2-2
D gene: .
clone size: .

CDR3 DNA: TGTGCCATCAGTGAGTTCTTAGTTGGGACAGGGACCTACGAGCAGTACTTC
CDR3 protein: CAISEFLVGTGTYEQYF
V gene: TRBV10-3
J gene: TRBJ2-7
D gene: TRBD1
clone size: .